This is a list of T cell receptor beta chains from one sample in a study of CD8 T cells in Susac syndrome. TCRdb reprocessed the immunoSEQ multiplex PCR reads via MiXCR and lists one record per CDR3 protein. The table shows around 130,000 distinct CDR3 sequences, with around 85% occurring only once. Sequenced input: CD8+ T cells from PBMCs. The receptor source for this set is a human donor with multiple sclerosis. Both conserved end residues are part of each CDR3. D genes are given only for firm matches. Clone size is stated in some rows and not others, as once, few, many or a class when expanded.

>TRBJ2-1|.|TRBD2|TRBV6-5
TGTGCCAGCAGTTACTATAGCGGGAGAAATGAGCAGTTCTTC
CASSYYSGRNEQFF
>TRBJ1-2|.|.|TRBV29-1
TGCAGCGTTGTCCTCCAAGGGTCGGACTACACCTTC
CSVVLQGSDYTF
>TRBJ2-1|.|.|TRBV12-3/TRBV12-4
TGTGCCAGCAGGACTGGTCTAGAGGAGCAGTTCTTC
CASRTGLEEQFF
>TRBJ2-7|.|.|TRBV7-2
TGTGCCAGCAGCTTTGCTAGGTCCACCTACGAGCAGTACTTC
CASSFARSTYEQYF
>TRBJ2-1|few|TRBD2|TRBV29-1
TGCAGCGTTCGAATAATAGCGGGGGGCACCTACAATGAGCAGTTCTTC
CSVRIIAGGTYNEQFF
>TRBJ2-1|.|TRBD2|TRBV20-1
TGCAGTGCTAGGGCGACTAGCGGGCCCTTAACCAATGAGCAGTTCTTC
CSARATSGPLTNEQFF
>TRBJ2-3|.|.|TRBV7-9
TGTGCCAGCAGCTTTCCGGGAGATGGGCCCACAGATACGCAGTATTTT
CASSFPGDGPTDTQYF
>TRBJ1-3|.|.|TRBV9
TGTGCCAGCAGCCCCGATGGCGGAAACACCATATATTTT
CASSPDGGNTIYF
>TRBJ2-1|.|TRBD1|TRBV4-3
TGCGCCAGCGGGGTCGACAGGGATGAATACAATGAGCAGTTCTTC
CASGVDRDEYNEQFF
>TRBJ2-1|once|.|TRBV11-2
TGTGCCAGCAGCTCCCGGGGAAACCACAATGAGCAGTTCTTC
CASSSRGNHNEQFF
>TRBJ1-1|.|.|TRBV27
TGTGCCAGCACATCGGCAGCGAACACTGAAGTTTTCTTT
CASTSAANTEVFF
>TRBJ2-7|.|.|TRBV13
TGTGCCAGCAGCTTAGTAATGGGGGACGAGCAGTACTTC
CASSLVMGDEQYF
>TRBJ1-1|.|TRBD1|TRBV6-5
TGTGCCAGCAGTTACCTGGGGGGACAGGGTGAAGCTTTCTTT
CASSYLGGQGEAFF
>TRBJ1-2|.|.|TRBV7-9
TGTGCCAGCAGTGCTGACAGTTTCCTCCTCTATGGCTACACCTTC
CASSADSFLLYGYTF
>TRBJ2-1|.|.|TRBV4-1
TGCGCCAGCAGCCGGTCCGGGAATGAGCAGTTCTTC
CASSRSGNEQFF
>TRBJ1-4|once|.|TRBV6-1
TGTGCCAGCAGTGAAGCCCGGGGTTTTCATAATGAAAAACTGTTTTTT
CASSEARGFHNEKLFF
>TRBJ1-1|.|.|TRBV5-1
TGCGCCAGCAGCTTGGGTAGTCGAGGGAATACTGAAGCTTTCTTT
CASSLGSRGNTEAFF
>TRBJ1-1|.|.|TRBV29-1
TGCAGCGTTGTACTGTGGAACACTGAAGCTTTCTTT
CSVVLWNTEAFF
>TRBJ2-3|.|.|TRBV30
TGTGCCTGGAGTCCGACTGGGGCAGATACGCAGTATTTT
CAWSPTGADTQYF
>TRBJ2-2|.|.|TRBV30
TGTGCCTGGAGTCGGTGGAAGGCCGGGGAGCTGTTTTTT
CAWSRWKAGELFF
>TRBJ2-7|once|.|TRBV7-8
TGTGCCAGCAGCTTAGTCGTCAGGGGAAGACACGAGCAGTACTTC
CASSLVVRGRHEQYF
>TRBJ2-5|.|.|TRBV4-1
TGCGCCAGCAGCCAAGGCGGGTGGTCTACCACCCAAGAGACCCAGTACTTC
CASSQGGWSTTQETQYF
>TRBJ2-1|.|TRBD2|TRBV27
TGTGCCAGCAGTCCCCTAGGGAGAGCGGGGTTATACAATGAGCAGTTCTTC
CASSPLGRAGLYNEQFF
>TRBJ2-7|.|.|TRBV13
TGTGCCAGCAGTACCCAGCCAGGGTGGAAACCCTACGAGCAGTACTTC
CASSTQPGWKPYEQYF
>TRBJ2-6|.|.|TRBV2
TGTGCCAGCAGTGACGACAGTAACTCTGGGGCCAACGTCCTGACTTTC
CASSDDSNSGANVLTF
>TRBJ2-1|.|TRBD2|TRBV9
TGTGCCAGCAGCGTGCGCGGGGGGCAGGAGCAGTTCTTC
CASSVRGGQEQFF
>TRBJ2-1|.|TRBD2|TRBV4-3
TGCGCCAGCAGCCAAGATTCGGGCGGGAGGGCCTACAATGAGCAGTTCTTC
CASSQDSGGRAYNEQFF
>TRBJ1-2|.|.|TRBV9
TGTGCCAGCAGCGGAGAGAATGGCTACACCTTC
CASSGENGYTF
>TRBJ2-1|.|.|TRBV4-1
TGCGCCAGCAGCTTTGACGTCCCAGGTCCGTCGGGGGAGCAGTTCTTC
CASSFDVPGPSGEQFF
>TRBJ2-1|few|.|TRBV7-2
TGTGCCAGCAGCTTAGTGGATCGGGAGCAGTTCTTC
CASSLVDREQFF
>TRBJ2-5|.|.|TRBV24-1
TGTGCCACCAGTGATTTTAGTTCAGGACAAGAGACCCAGTACTTC
CATSDFSSGQETQYF
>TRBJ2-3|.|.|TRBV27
TGTGCCAGCAGCTATGGACTTTCAGATACGCAGTATTTT
CASSYGLSDTQYF
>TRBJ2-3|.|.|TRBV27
TGTGCCAGCAGTTTACAGGGCGCCACAGATACGCAGTATTTT
CASSLQGATDTQYF
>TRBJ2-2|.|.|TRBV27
TGTGCCAGCAGTGAGGTCTGGGGCGGGGAGCTGTTTTTT
CASSEVWGGELFF
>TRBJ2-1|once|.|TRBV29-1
TGCAGCGTTGAAGACACAATAATGAGCTCCTACAATGAGCAGTTCTTC
CSVEDTIMSSYNEQFF
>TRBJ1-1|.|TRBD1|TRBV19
TGTGCCAGCAAGTATAAAGGGGGCCTGAACACTGAAGCTTTCTTT
CASKYKGGLNTEAFF
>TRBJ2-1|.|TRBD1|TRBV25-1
TGTGCCAGCAGTGGCCCTTCGGGACAGTTCTCTGGCACCATCTACAATGAGCAGTTCTTC
CASSGPSGQFSGTIYNEQFF
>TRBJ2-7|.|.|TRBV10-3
TGTGCCTCGGTCGGCGAGAGTACATACGAGCAGTACTTC
CASVGESTYEQYF
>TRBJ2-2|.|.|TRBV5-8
TGTGCCAGCAACTCAACCCGATACAGTGACCTGCGGACCGGGGAGCTGTTTTTT
CASNSTRYSDLRTGELFF
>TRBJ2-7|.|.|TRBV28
TGTGCCAGCAGTTTAAGTTTGGCCAGGGGGGAAGAGCAGTACTTC
CASSLSLARGEEQYF
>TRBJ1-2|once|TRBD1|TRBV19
TGTGCCAGTACCGACCGGGACAGGTCGCTTTCCTATGGCTACACCTTC
CASTDRDRSLSYGYTF
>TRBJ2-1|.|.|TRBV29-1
TGCAGCGTGAGGGGCGGGTCCTACAATGAGCAGTTCTTC
CSVRGGSYNEQFF
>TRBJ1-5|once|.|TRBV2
TGTGCCAGCAGGGACGCCGGGACCAATCAGCCCCAGCATTTT
CASRDAGTNQPQHF
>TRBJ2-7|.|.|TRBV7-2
TGTGCCAGCAGCTTAGAGGCCAGGGGTCACTACGAGCAGTACTTC
CASSLEARGHYEQYF
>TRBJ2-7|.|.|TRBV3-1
TGTGCCAGCAGCCAAGATAAGGCAGGACACATCAGAGACTACGAGCAGTACTTC
CASSQDKAGHIRDYEQYF
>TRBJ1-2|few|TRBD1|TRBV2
TGTGCCAGCAGTGAAGCGACAGGGGGCTTCTATGGCTACACCTTC
CASSEATGGFYGYTF
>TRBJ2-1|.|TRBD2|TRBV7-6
TGTGCCAGCAGCTTAACGAGCGGGAGAGGCTACAATGAGCAGTTCTTC
CASSLTSGRGYNEQFF
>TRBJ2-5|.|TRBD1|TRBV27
TGTGCCAGCAGTTATGGGACAGGGGTGGGGGAGACCCAGTACTTC
CASSYGTGVGETQYF
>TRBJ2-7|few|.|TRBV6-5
TGTGCCAGCAGTTACGAGCGGGACAACTACGAGCAGTACTTC
CASSYERDNYEQYF
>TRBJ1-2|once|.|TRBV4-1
TGCGCCAGCAGCCAAGAGAGGAGCACCCTCTATGGCTACACCTTC
CASSQERSTLYGYTF
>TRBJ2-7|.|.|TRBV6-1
TGTGCCAGCAGGATCTTAAAGGGGTCCTACGAGCAGTACTTC
CASRILKGSYEQYF
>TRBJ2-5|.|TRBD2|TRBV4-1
TGCGCCAGCAGCCGAGCGGGGGGACTCGCCCAGTACTTC
CASSRAGGLAQYF